A selection of T cell receptor beta chains follows, all from one sample in a study of spatial heterogeneity in lung cancer. Using its own MiXCR run on the 5' RACE reads, TCRdb lists one record per CDR3 protein. The sample includes about 7,000 distinct CDR3 sequences, 13% of them seen just once. The sample here was lung tumor tissue, taken at surgery. These receptor sequences come from a male donor with early-stage non-small cell lung cancer. Each CDR3 is given with its conserved first and last residue. D genes are given only for firm matches. Clone size, where shown, is once, few, many, or a class for clones that have expanded.

clone_size: medium-sized; j_call: TRBJ2-3; d_call: TRBD2; v_call: TRBV20-1; cdr3_aa: CSVLLAGRADTQYF; cdr3_nt: TGCAGTGTTCTCCTAGCGGGAAGGGCAGATACGCAGTATTTT
clone_size: medium-sized; j_call: TRBJ2-1; d_call: .; v_call: TRBV7-2; cdr3_aa: CASSLVVEQFF; cdr3_nt: TGTGCCAGCAGCTTAGTAGTTGAGCAGTTCTTC
clone_size: .; j_call: TRBJ2-7; d_call: .; v_call: TRBV30; cdr3_aa: CAWSVDYEQYF; cdr3_nt: TGTGCCTGGAGTGTGGACTACGAGCAGTACTTC
clone_size: many; j_call: TRBJ1-3; d_call: .; v_call: TRBV10-3; cdr3_aa: CAITQGSGNTIYF; cdr3_nt: TGTGCCATCACCCAAGGGTCCGGAAACACCATATATTTT
clone_size: medium-sized; j_call: TRBJ1-6; d_call: TRBD1; v_call: TRBV20-1; cdr3_aa: CSLNSGQGENSPLHF; cdr3_nt: TGCAGTCTAAACTCGGGACAGGGAGAAAATTCACCCCTCCACTTT
clone_size: many; j_call: TRBJ1-5; d_call: .; v_call: TRBV3-1; cdr3_aa: CASSQEGGNQPQHF; cdr3_nt: TGTGCCAGCAGCCAAGAGGGAGGGAATCAGCCCCAGCATTTT
clone_size: medium-sized; j_call: TRBJ2-3; d_call: TRBD2; v_call: TRBV4-1; cdr3_aa: CASSRLAGGTDTQYF; cdr3_nt: TGCGCCAGCAGCCGACTAGCGGGGGGCACAGATACGCAGTATTTT
clone_size: medium-sized; j_call: TRBJ1-2; d_call: .; v_call: TRBV6-5; cdr3_aa: CASSNPTGPVYGYTF; cdr3_nt: TGTGCCAGCAGTAACCCTACAGGGCCCGTCTATGGCTACACCTTC
clone_size: many; j_call: TRBJ1-3; d_call: .; v_call: TRBV12-3/TRBV12-4; cdr3_aa: CASSWEGPGNTIYF; cdr3_nt: TGTGCCAGCAGTTGGGAGGGGCCTGGAAACACCATATATTTT
clone_size: many; j_call: TRBJ2-6; d_call: .; v_call: TRBV27; cdr3_aa: CASSLEPRAGANVLTF; cdr3_nt: TGTGCCAGCAGTTTGGAACCTAGGGCCGGGGCCAACGTCCTGACTTTC
clone_size: many; j_call: TRBJ2-3; d_call: TRBD1; v_call: TRBV5-6; cdr3_aa: CASSLGQGADTQYF; cdr3_nt: TGTGCCAGCAGCTTGGGACAGGGGGCAGATACGCAGTATTTT
clone_size: many; j_call: TRBJ2-1; d_call: .; v_call: TRBV27; cdr3_aa: CASSLSAGWGEQFF; cdr3_nt: TGTGCCAGCAGTTTATCGGCAGGGTGGGGTGAGCAGTTCTTC
clone_size: medium-sized; j_call: TRBJ2-1; d_call: .; v_call: TRBV7-9; cdr3_aa: CASGLLEQFF; cdr3_nt: TGTGCCAGCGGACTCCTTGAGCAGTTCTTC
clone_size: many; j_call: TRBJ2-3; d_call: TRBD2; v_call: TRBV28; cdr3_aa: CASSLLLAGGSDTQYF; cdr3_nt: TGTGCCAGCAGTTTGTTGTTGGCGGGAGGGTCAGATACGCAGTATTTT
clone_size: many; j_call: TRBJ1-5; d_call: .; v_call: TRBV2; cdr3_aa: CASSDRQSRTEQPQHF; cdr3_nt: TGTGCCAGCAGTGATCGCCAGTCGAGGACGGAACAGCCCCAGCATTTT
clone_size: many; j_call: TRBJ2-2; d_call: .; v_call: TRBV11-2; cdr3_aa: CASSPLRTNTGELFF; cdr3_nt: TGTGCCAGCAGCCCCTTGCGGACTAACACCGGGGAGCTGTTTTTT
clone_size: .; j_call: TRBJ1-1; d_call: .; v_call: TRBV12-3/TRBV12-4; cdr3_aa: CASSPIGDTEAFF; cdr3_nt: TGTGCCAGCAGTCCTATTGGGGACACTGAAGCTTTCTTT
clone_size: few; j_call: TRBJ1-3; d_call: .; v_call: TRBV12-3/TRBV12-4; cdr3_aa: CASLAETGNTIYF; cdr3_nt: TGTGCCAGCCTGGCCGAGACTGGAAACACCATATATTTT
clone_size: .; j_call: TRBJ1-1; d_call: .; v_call: TRBV18; cdr3_aa: CASSTGGGLNTEAFF; cdr3_nt: TGTGCCAGCTCAACCGGAGGTGGTTTAAACACTGAAGCTTTCTTT
clone_size: medium-sized; j_call: TRBJ1-1; d_call: .; v_call: TRBV12-3/TRBV12-4; cdr3_aa: CASSFGIMNTEAFF; cdr3_nt: TGTGCCAGCAGTTTTGGTATTATGAACACTGAAGCTTTCTTT
clone_size: medium-sized; j_call: TRBJ2-1; d_call: .; v_call: TRBV5-1; cdr3_aa: CASSFLTPSSYNEQFF; cdr3_nt: TGCGCCAGCAGCTTTTTGACACCGAGCTCCTACAATGAGCAGTTCTTC
clone_size: medium-sized; j_call: TRBJ1-2; d_call: .; v_call: TRBV12-3/TRBV12-4; cdr3_aa: CASSYRVNGGYTF; cdr3_nt: TGTGCCAGCAGTTATCGGGTAAATGGTGGCTACACCTTC
clone_size: many; j_call: TRBJ2-5; d_call: TRBD2; v_call: TRBV10-2; cdr3_aa: CASREPREIAGAETQYF; cdr3_nt: TGCGCCAGCAGGGAACCTAGGGAGATAGCGGGAGCAGAGACCCAGTACTTC
clone_size: many; j_call: TRBJ2-2; d_call: TRBD1; v_call: TRBV24-1; cdr3_aa: CATSDGGTGLTGELFF; cdr3_nt: TGTGCCACCAGTGATGGAGGGACAGGGCTCACCGGGGAGCTGTTTTTT
clone_size: medium-sized; j_call: TRBJ2-5; d_call: TRBD2; v_call: TRBV11-2; cdr3_aa: CASSPGTSGTQETQYF; cdr3_nt: TGTGCCAGCAGCCCCGGGACTAGCGGCACTCAAGAGACCCAGTACTTC
clone_size: many; j_call: TRBJ2-2; d_call: .; v_call: TRBV9; cdr3_aa: CASSVLAVNTGELFF; cdr3_nt: TGTGCCAGCAGCGTCTTAGCGGTTAACACCGGGGAGCTGTTTTTT
clone_size: .; j_call: TRBJ2-4; d_call: .; v_call: TRBV15; cdr3_aa: CATSSPSLAKNIQYF; cdr3_nt: TGTGCCACCAGCAGTCCGTCCTTAGCCAAAAACATTCAGTACTTC
clone_size: medium-sized; j_call: TRBJ2-7; d_call: .; v_call: TRBV6-6; cdr3_aa: CASSYVGTGYEQYF; cdr3_nt: TGTGCCAGCAGTTACGTAGGGACGGGCTACGAGCAGTACTTC
clone_size: many; j_call: TRBJ1-1; d_call: .; v_call: TRBV5-1; cdr3_aa: CASSLVGSYTEAFF; cdr3_nt: TGCGCCAGCAGCTTGGTCGGGAGTTACACTGAAGCTTTCTTT
clone_size: many; j_call: TRBJ2-3; d_call: .; v_call: TRBV30; cdr3_aa: CAWSATGLRDTQYF; cdr3_nt: TGTGCCTGGAGTGCCACAGGGTTGAGGGATACGCAGTATTTT
clone_size: few; j_call: TRBJ2-2; d_call: .; v_call: TRBV7-6; cdr3_aa: CASRRTTDTGELFF; cdr3_nt: TGTGCCAGCCGCCGGACGACGGACACCGGGGAGCTGTTTTTT
clone_size: .; j_call: TRBJ1-2; d_call: .; v_call: TRBV28; cdr3_aa: CASSLLAGLRRSYGYTF; cdr3_nt: TGTGCCAGCAGTTTGTTGGCAGGGTTAAGAAGATCCTATGGCTACACCTTC
clone_size: many; j_call: TRBJ2-7; d_call: .; v_call: TRBV20-1; cdr3_aa: CSAASVMGYEQYF; cdr3_nt: TGCAGTGCAGCCTCCGTAATGGGGTACGAGCAGTACTTC
clone_size: many; j_call: TRBJ1-1; d_call: .; v_call: TRBV20-1; cdr3_aa: CSARDSQGATEAFF; cdr3_nt: TGCAGTGCTAGAGATTCACAGGGCGCCACTGAAGCTTTCTTT
clone_size: many; j_call: TRBJ1-5; d_call: .; v_call: TRBV3-1; cdr3_aa: CASSQGGWQPQHF; cdr3_nt: TGTGCCAGCAGCCAAGGAGGGTGGCAGCCCCAGCATTTT
clone_size: many; j_call: TRBJ2-7; d_call: .; v_call: TRBV24-1; cdr3_aa: CATSDVRDKTYEQYF; cdr3_nt: TGTGCCACCAGTGATGTCCGGGACAAGACCTACGAGCAGTACTTC
clone_size: many; j_call: TRBJ1-1; d_call: TRBD1; v_call: TRBV5-1; cdr3_aa: CASSWTGEGNTEAFF; cdr3_nt: TGCGCCAGCAGCTGGACAGGGGAGGGGAACACTGAAGCTTTCTTT
clone_size: medium-sized; j_call: TRBJ1-1; d_call: .; v_call: TRBV12-3/TRBV12-4; cdr3_aa: CASTHGGNTEAFF; cdr3_nt: TGTGCCAGCACCCACGGGGGGAACACTGAAGCTTTCTTT
clone_size: many; j_call: TRBJ2-1; d_call: .; v_call: TRBV5-1; cdr3_aa: CASSRTIATTYYNEQFF; cdr3_nt: TGCGCCAGCAGCAGAACAATAGCAACCACCTACTACAATGAGCAGTTCTTC
clone_size: many; j_call: TRBJ2-1; d_call: .; v_call: TRBV11-2; cdr3_aa: CASSGNYNEQFF; cdr3_nt: TGTGCCAGCAGCGGTAATTACAATGAGCAGTTCTTC
clone_size: medium-sized; j_call: TRBJ1-1; d_call: .; v_call: TRBV20-1; cdr3_aa: CSARDLQGVTEAFF; cdr3_nt: TGCAGTGCTAGAGATCTACAGGGAGTCACTGAAGCTTTCTTT
clone_size: medium-sized; j_call: TRBJ1-2; d_call: .; v_call: TRBV12-3/TRBV12-4; cdr3_aa: CASSYRESYGYTF; cdr3_nt: TGTGCCAGCAGTTACAGGGAGAGCTATGGCTACACCTTC
clone_size: many; j_call: TRBJ1-2; d_call: .; v_call: TRBV27; cdr3_aa: CASTPLWPRDYGYTF; cdr3_nt: TGTGCCAGCACCCCGCTTTGGCCTAGGGACTATGGCTACACCTTC